These 31 T cell receptor beta chains originate from one sample sequenced in a study of blood T cell repertoires in COVID-19. The table came from immunoSEQ multiplex PCR; TCRdb's copy has only in-frame clones and leaves some out. The table has about 180,000 clones, over 75% seen once. Source material: peripheral blood. The source of these receptors is a woman in her 70s with acute or convalescent COVID-19.

The chain joins TRBV5-8 to TRBJ2-1, with TRBD1 identical over 8 bases. Unmatched junction bases numbered 6, after V lost 4 bases and J lost 3 bases. Looked up from germline, CDR1 is SGHTS and CDR2 is YDEGEE. The CDR3 consists of 15 residues. This chain's CDR3 is CASSLEQGGYNEQFF. CDR3 bases: TGTGCCAGCAGCCTCGAACAGGGGGGCTACAATGAGCAGTTCTTC.

The rearrangement uses TRBV6-5 and TRBJ1-1; 7 nucleotides line up with TRBD1. The CDR3 runs to 14 residues. The V gene's germline CDR1 is MNHEY and CDR2 SVGAGI. V lost 4 bases to trimming and J lost 5 bases; unmatched junction nucleotides: 7. CDR3 nucleotides: TGTGCCAGCAGTTCGTCAGGGGGGAGGACTGAAGCTTTCTTT. It yields the protein CASSSSGGRTEAFF.

The V call is TRBV5-1, the J call TRBJ1-1; D remains ambiguous. The V gene's germline CDR1 is SGHRS and CDR2 YFSETQ. V was shortened by 2 bases and J by 4 bases, with 12 bases between the two germline ends. The CDR3 consists of 14 residues. The CDR3 loop is CASSFYLTGTEAFF. The CDR3 region has the DNA TGCGCCAGCAGCTTTTATCTGACGGGCACTGAAGCTTTCTTT.

The gene calls are TRBV14 and TRBJ1-6, with a tentative D call TRBD1 (5 bases). Germline V gene data show CDR1 as SGHDN and CDR2 as FVKESK. Trimming removed 0 bases from V and 1 base from J, with 10 bases in between. The CDR3 totals 17 residues. The CDR3 here is CASSQDKGPSYNSPLHF. The CDR3 DNA follows: TGTGCCAGCAGCCAAGATAAGGGGCCATCCTATAATTCACCCCTCCACTTT. Variable domain in full (rest from reference TRBV14 and TRBJ1-6): EAGVTQFPSHSVIEKGQTVTLRCDPISGHDNLYWYRRVMGKEIKFLLHFVKESKQDESGMPNNRFLAERTGGTYSTLKVQPAELEDSGVYFCASSQDKGPSYNSPLHFGNGTRLTVT.

This sequence joins TRBV6-5 and TRBJ2-1, with 7 positions matching TRBD1. This CDR3 contains 15 residues. From germline, CDR1 is MNHEY and CDR2 SVGAGI. V lost 5 bases, J lost 0 bases, and 4 bases stayed unmatched. CDR3 protein: CASSRQGISYNEQFF. The CDR3 region has the DNA TGTGCCAGCAGTAGACAGGGTATCTCCTACAATGAGCAGTTCTTC.

The sample holds one count of this clone. The chain combines TRBV4-1 with TRBJ2-7; D unresolved. Germline loops: CDR1 MGHRA, CDR2 YSYEKL. The length of the CDR3 is 17 residues. Trimming took 0 bases from V and 0 from J, leaving 15 bases between them. The DNA of the CDR3 is TGCGCCAGCAGCCAAGACACGAAGGTACCTAGCTCCTACGAGCAGTACTTC. Amino acid sequence: CASSQDTKVPSSYEQYF.

This clone has only a few counts. The chain links TRBV15 to TRBJ2-3, with 11 bases identical to TRBD2. J was trimmed by 2 bases and V by 3 bases; bases with no gene match: 7. CDR1 and CDR2 (germline): LNHNV, YYDKDF (reference sequence). The CDR3 length is 17 residues. This CDR3 reads CATSRAVAGGVTDTQYF. For the CDR3, the DNA is TGTGCCACCAGCAGGGCGGTAGCGGGAGGGGTCACAGATACGCAGTATTTT.

This chain joins TRBV10-3 and TRBJ1-5, with D possibly being TRBD1 (6 bases). Germline CDR1 reads ENHRY; CDR2 reads SYGVKD. The V end lost 10 bases, the J end lost 5 bases, and 15 bases lay between the germline ends. The CDR3 runs to 13 residues. CDR3 in DNA: TGTGCCACCGCGACAGGCTCGGATCAGCCCCAGCATTTT. This sequence encodes CATATGSDQPQHF.

This clone was found a few times. The V gene is TRBV30, the J gene TRBJ2-3; 10 nucleotides match TRBD2. With 6 bases clipped from V and 4 bases from J, the junction kept 7 bases outside the gene matches. In germline, CDR1 is GTSNPN, CDR2 SVGIG (reference sequence). The CDR3 is 14 amino acids. In DNA form, the CDR3 reads TGTGCCTGTCCTCTAGCGGGAGTCCCAGATACGCAGTATTTT. Translated: CACPLAGVPDTQYF.

The chain joins TRBV15 to TRBJ2-4; D is undetermined. The CDR3 extends over 15 amino acids. Germline V gives CDR1 LNHNV, CDR2 YYDKDF (reference sequence). Trimming removed 5 bases at V and 0 bases at J, with 11 bases between. The CDR3: CATSAQRLAKNIQYF. The DNA for the CDR3 is TGTGCCACCAGCGCACAAAGACTAGCCAAAAACATTCAGTACTTC.

CDR3 coding DNA: TGCGCCAGCAGCTTGGCCCCGCTAGCGGGCGGCGAGCAGTACTTC. It codes for CASSLAPLAGGEQYF. The gene calls are TRBV5-1 and TRBJ2-7; 8 bases line up with TRBD2. J gave up 6 bases and V 0 bases, and 8 bases lay outside the gene matches. The CDR3 covers 15 residues. Germline V gives CDR1 SGHRS, CDR2 YFSETQ. Complete variable domain (other parts from reference TRBV5-1 and TRBJ2-7): KAGVTQTPRYLIKTRGQQVTLSCSPISGHRSVSWYQQTPGQGLQFLFEYFSETQRNKGNFPGRFSGRQFSNSRSEMNVSTLELGDSALYLCASSLAPLAGGEQYFGPGTRLTVT.

The chain is built from TRBV30 and TRBJ2-3, with TRBD1 matching 10 bases. CDR3 length: 15 amino acids. Trimming removed 4 bases from V and 7 bases from J; junction bases left unmatched: 11. In germline, CDR1 is GTSNPN, CDR2 SVGIG (reference sequence). CDR3 residues: CAWIPGQGMRNTQYF. In nucleotides, the CDR3 is TGTGCCTGGATACCGGGACAGGGGATGAGAAATACGCAGTATTTT.

This clone was seen just once. The rearrangement joins TRBV28 to TRBJ1-4, with 9 bases fitting TRBD1. Germline V lookup: CDR1 MDHEN, CDR2 SYDVKM. This CDR3 spans 15 amino acids. The V and J ends lost 5 bases and 7 bases, in that order; junction bases with no gene match: 8. The CDR3 DNA reads TGTGCCAGCAGTCTCCCGACAGGGGGGGTTGAAAAACTGTTTTTT. As protein: CASSLPTGGVEKLFF.

This clone was seen once. The rearrangement uses TRBV25-1 and TRBJ1-6; perhaps TRBD1 as D (6 bases). Trimming took off 2 bases at V and 2 bases at J, with 10 bases between the two ends. The CDR3 is 16 amino acids. Germline V CDR1 and CDR2: MGHDK, SYGVNS. The CDR3 here is CASSETGFTYNSPLHF. The CDR3 bases are TGTGCCAGCAGTGAAACAGGGTTCACCTATAATTCACCCCTCCACTTT.

V usage is TRBV20-1 and J usage is TRBJ2-1; TRBD2 agrees at 11 bases. Germline CDR1 reads DFQATT; CDR2 reads SNEGSKA (reference sequence). The CDR3 sequence is 16 residues long. V trimming: 3 bases; J trimming: 6 bases; junction bases outside the gene matches: 10. The CDR3 here is CSASRTSGWDLNEQFF. The DNA for the CDR3 is TGCAGTGCTAGTAGGACTAGCGGGTGGGACCTCAATGAGCAGTTCTTC.

This chain connects TRBV28 to TRBJ1-2; the match to TRBD1 covers 11 bases. Germline-derived CDR1 and CDR2 are MDHEN and SYDVKM. The CDR3 sequence is 15 residues long. Trimming at V came to 2 bases and at J to 5 bases, leaving 4 bases not matched to a gene. The CDR3, as DNA: TGTGCCAGCAGTTTACCCGGACAGGGGGCGTATGGCTACACCTTC. It encodes CASSLPGQGAYGYTF.

V gene TRBV4-1 combines with J gene TRBJ1-4; D uncertain. Trimming removed 0 bases at V and 7 bases at J, with 9 bases between. Germline V gene sequence: CDR1 MGHRA, CDR2 YSYEKL. This CDR3 spans 14 amino acids. In DNA form, the CDR3 reads TGCGCCAGCAGCCAAGAGGAAAGAGGTGAAAAACTGTTTTTT. This translates into CASSQEERGEKLFF.

The genes are TRBV7-9 and TRBJ1-2; possibly TRBD1 for D (5 bases). Trimming removed 2 bases from V and 6 bases from J, with 7 bases in between. The germline CDR1 and CDR2 sequences are SEHNR and FQNEAQ (reference sequence). The CDR3 sequence is 12 residues long. CDR3 DNA: TGTGCCAGCAGCTTATTAGGGGATGGCTACACCTTC. It encodes CASSLLGDGYTF.

This chain uses TRBV7-9 with TRBJ2-1, with D unclear. Germline lookup yields CDR1 SEHNR and CDR2 FQNEAQ (reference sequence). This CDR3 is 12 amino acids long. V lost 8 bases and J lost 7, with 12 bases in between. CDR3 in amino acids: CASCLGSNEQFF. In DNA form, the CDR3 reads TGTGCCAGCTGTCTAGGTAGTAATGAGCAGTTCTTC.

The rearrangement uses TRBV7-9 and TRBJ1-6; tentatively, D is TRBD1 (6 bases). The V gene's germline CDR1 is SEHNR and CDR2 FQNEAQ (reference sequence). This CDR3 has 15 amino acids. Trimming stripped 1 base from V and 5 bases from J, with 9 bases between. Written as DNA, the CDR3 is TGTGCCAGCAGCTTAGGGACAGTTAATAATTCACCCCTCCACTTT. This gives the protein CASSLGTVNNSPLHF.

CDR3 amino acids: CASSHGQLLGNQPQHF. The CDR3 nucleotides read TGTGCCAGCAGCCACGGACAGCTATTGGGCAATCAGCCCCAGCATTTT. The V call is TRBV5-8, the J call TRBJ1-5, with a weak D call TRBD1 (6 bases). Trimming pared 4 bases from V and 2 bases from J, leaving 16 bases between. The germline V gene encodes CDR1 SGHTS and CDR2 YDEGEE. The CDR3 has 16 residues.

The CDR3 nucleotides are TGTGCCAGTACCCTGGGTTGGACCCGGGGGACCGGGGAGCTGTTTTTT. Translated: CASTLGWTRGTGELFF. J is TRBJ2-2 and V is TRBV19; maybe TRBD2 (6 bases). The V and J ends lost 7 bases and 5 bases respectively, with 20 bases between them. Germline V gives CDR1 LNHDA, CDR2 SQIVND (reference sequence). The CDR3 totals 16 residues.

This chain connects TRBV5-1 to TRBJ2-7; D is perhaps TRBD1 (7 bases). The V end was cut by 7 bases, the J end by 1 base, with 15 bases between. The CDR3 runs 14 residues. CDR1 and CDR2 from the germline V gene are SGHRS and YFSETQ. CDR3 DNA sequence: TGCGCCAGCCGCAGGGGGGCGGAATCCTACGAGCAGTACTTC. Translating gives CASRRGAESYEQYF.

The chain recombines TRBV30 with TRBJ2-7, with 9 bases lining up with TRBD2. Germline values: CDR1 GTSNPN, CDR2 SVGIG (reference sequence). With V trimmed by 4 bases and J by 4 bases, 5 bases remained unmatched. The CDR3 has 13 residues. The CDR3 is CAWIPSGTYEQYF. CDR3 coding DNA: TGTGCCTGGATTCCTAGCGGGACTTACGAGCAGTACTTC.

The genes are TRBV6-5 and TRBJ1-5, with 8 positions matching TRBD1. The CDR3 totals 14 residues. The ends lost 6 bases at V and 2 bases at J; junction bases unmatched: 3. Looked up from germline, CDR1 is MNHEY and CDR2 is SVGAGI. The CDR3 protein is CASRTGGGNQPQHF. CDR3 DNA: TGTGCCAGCAGAACAGGGGGTGGCAATCAGCCCCAGCATTTT.

The rearrangement links TRBV7-3 to TRBJ2-2; D might be TRBD2 (5 bases). V was pared by 1 base and J by 1 base, with 10 bases between. The CDR3 is 16 residues long. The V gene's germline CDR1 is SGHTA and CDR2 FQGTGA. CDR3 amino acids: CASSLNTAENTGELFF. CDR3 coding DNA: TGTGCCAGCAGCTTAAATACAGCGGAGAACACCGGGGAGCTGTTTTTT.

This clone has just one count. The chain uses TRBV2 and TRBJ1-6; the match to TRBD1 covers 7 bases. The ends lost 6 bases at V and 4 bases at J; junction bases unmatched: 6. CDR3 length equals 15 residues. The germline V gene has CDR1 SNHLY and CDR2 FYNNEI. As DNA, the CDR3 is TGTGCCAGCAGGAGGGACAGCAATTATAATTCACCCCTCCACTTT. It specifies CASRRDSNYNSPLHF.

This chain uses TRBV30 with TRBJ1-1; the D gene is possibly TRBD1 (6 bases). Trimming took 4 bases from V and 0 from J, leaving 9 bases between them. This CDR3 contains 13 residues. The germline gives CDR1 GTSNPN, CDR2 SVGIG (reference sequence). CDR3 amino acids: CAWTGAVNTEAFF. The CDR3 coding sequence is TGTGCCTGGACAGGGGCCGTGAACACTGAAGCTTTCTTT.

The chain uses TRBV19 and TRBJ2-1; tentative D call: TRBD2 (6 bases). The CDR3 runs to 12 residues. V was trimmed by 3 bases and J by 10 bases, leaving 10 bases between them. Germline V gene data show CDR1 as LNHDA and CDR2 as SQIVND (reference sequence). In DNA form, the CDR3 reads TGTGCCAGTAGTATGGGGGAGGAGGAGCAGTTCTTC. Amino acid sequence: CASSMGEEEQFF.

The chain employs TRBV7-3 and TRBJ2-3; D may be TRBD2 (5 bases). Germline V gene data show CDR1 as SGHTA and CDR2 as FQGTGA. The CDR3 consists of 15 residues. V was shortened by 5 bases and J by 4 bases, with 16 bases between the two germline ends. The CDR3 bases are TGTGCCAGCAGCAAGACTGCGTTGAGGGCAGATACGCAGTATTTT. Residues: CASSKTALRADTQYF.

CDR3 DNA sequence: TGCGCCAGCAGCTTGGTGGTAGGGGTTGGCAATGAGCAGTTCTTC. This sequence encodes CASSLVVGVGNEQFF. The V and J genes are TRBV5-1 and TRBJ2-1; tentatively, D is TRBD1 (5 bases). The CDR3 length is 15 residues. In germline, CDR1 is SGHRS, CDR2 YFSETQ. Trimming took off 0 bases at V and 6 bases at J, with 13 bases between the two ends.